The rows below give T cell receptor beta chains drawn from one sample of a study of CD8 T cells in Susac syndrome. TCRdb recomputed calls from the immunoSEQ multiplex PCR reads with MiXCR, one row per CDR3 protein. The profile shows roughly 200,000 distinct CDR3 sequences, approximately 94% of them singletons. The specimen sequenced was CD4+ T cells from PBMCs. Every receptor here comes from a human donor in good health. The CDR3 runs from the conserved cysteine through the conserved F or W. The order of the fields is D gene, V gene, J gene, clone size, CDR3 DNA, CDR3 protein. D genes are given only for firm matches. Clone size is not always given. Where it is, it says once, few, many or a class for expanded clones.

D: -; V: TRBV28; J: TRBJ2-4; size: -; DNA: TGTGCCAGCAGCCTCGGGACGGCCGCAGGGTTAAACATTCAGTACTTC; CDR3: CASSLGTAAGLNIQYF
D: -; V: TRBV28; J: TRBJ1-2; size: once; DNA: TGTGCCAGCAGTCCCCTTTATGGCTACACCTTC; CDR3: CASSPLYGYTF
D: -; V: TRBV30; J: TRBJ2-5; size: -; DNA: TGTGCCTGGAGAGGAAGTAGCCAAGAGACCCAGTACTTC; CDR3: CAWRGSSQETQYF
D: TRBD1; V: TRBV7-8; J: TRBJ2-2; size: -; DNA: TGTGCCAGCAGCAGCGACAGGGGGCTAGGGGAGCTGTTTTTT; CDR3: CASSSDRGLGELFF
D: TRBD1; V: TRBV20-1; J: TRBJ1-5; size: -; DNA: TGCAGTGCGCTTAACCGGGACAGCAATAGCAATCAGCCCCAGCATTTT; CDR3: CSALNRDSNSNQPQHF
D: -; V: TRBV29-1; J: TRBJ1-4; size: once; DNA: TGCAGCGGGAAGACAGTCGATAATGAAAAACTGTTTTTT; CDR3: CSGKTVDNEKLFF
D: TRBD1; V: TRBV28; J: TRBJ1-5; size: -; DNA: TGTGCCAGCAGTTCACCGGGACAGGGGAAAGGTCAGCCCCAGCATTTT; CDR3: CASSSPGQGKGQPQHF
D: -; V: TRBV4-2; J: TRBJ2-5; size: -; DNA: TGTGCCAGCAGCCAAGATATGCGGGAGACCCAGTACTTC; CDR3: CASSQDMRETQYF
D: TRBD1; V: TRBV9; J: TRBJ2-5; size: -; DNA: TGTGCCAGATCCGGGACAGCAGAGACCCAGTACTTC; CDR3: CARSGTAETQYF
D: -; V: TRBV29-1; J: TRBJ1-2; size: -; DNA: TGCAGCGTTGCTAGCCTAGGGCCCAACTATGGCTACACCTTC; CDR3: CSVASLGPNYGYTF
D: -; V: TRBV27; J: TRBJ1-4; size: -; DNA: TGTGCCAGCAGTTTCCAGGGGTACAATGAAAAACTGTTTTTT; CDR3: CASSFQGYNEKLFF
D: -; V: TRBV7-3; J: TRBJ2-3; size: -; DNA: TGTGCCAGCAGCTACACCAGAGAGGAGACGCAGTATTTT; CDR3: CASSYTREETQYF
D: TRBD2; V: TRBV12-3/TRBV12-4; J: TRBJ2-5; size: -; DNA: TGTGCCAGCAGTTTCGCGGGAGGGCCGGGGGAGACCCAGTACTTC; CDR3: CASSFAGGPGETQYF
D: -; V: TRBV11-1; J: TRBJ2-1; size: -; DNA: TGTGCCAGCAGCATTCGGGACGAAGGTGGGCAGTTCTTC; CDR3: CASSIRDEGGQFF
D: TRBD1; V: TRBV9; J: TRBJ2-1; size: -; DNA: TGTGCCAGCAGCGTAGGTAGTAGGACAGGCGGACTCAATGAGCAGTTCTTC; CDR3: CASSVGSRTGGLNEQFF
D: -; V: TRBV9; J: TRBJ2-1; size: -; DNA: TGTGCCAGCAGCGCGGGGACGTTGGGGGGTGAGCAGTTCTTC; CDR3: CASSAGTLGGEQFF
D: -; V: TRBV30; J: TRBJ1-1; size: -; DNA: TGTGCCTGGAGTCAGGATGTGAACACTGAAGCTTTCTTT; CDR3: CAWSQDVNTEAFF
D: -; V: TRBV2; J: TRBJ1-4; size: once; DNA: TGTGCCAGCCTCCCTGCAACTAATGAAAAACTGTTTTTT; CDR3: CASLPATNEKLFF
D: TRBD1; V: TRBV27; J: TRBJ2-4; size: -; DNA: TGTGCCAGCAGTACGCGGACAGGGACCAAAAACATTCAGTACTTC; CDR3: CASSTRTGTKNIQYF
D: -; V: TRBV27; J: TRBJ2-6; size: -; DNA: TGTGCCAGCAGTTTTTACCTGAGGCCTGGGGCCAACGTCCTGACTTTC; CDR3: CASSFYLRPGANVLTF
D: -; V: TRBV15; J: TRBJ2-7; size: -; DNA: TGTGCCACCAGCAGACTTCCCGACAGTTACGAGCAGTACTTC; CDR3: CATSRLPDSYEQYF
D: -; V: TRBV30; J: TRBJ2-7; size: -; DNA: TGTGCCTGGGGTATTAGGTACGAGCAGTACTTC; CDR3: CAWGIRYEQYF
D: -; V: TRBV20-1; J: TRBJ1-1; size: -; DNA: TGCAGTGCGAGTACTACGAACACTGAAGCTTTCTTT; CDR3: CSASTTNTEAFF
D: TRBD2; V: TRBV2; J: TRBJ2-1; size: -; DNA: TGTGCCAGCACCCTAGCGGCCGGGGGCAATGAGCAGTTCTTC; CDR3: CASTLAAGGNEQFF
D: -; V: TRBV29-1; J: TRBJ2-7; size: -; DNA: TGCAGCGTTGAGAAGGGAAACGAGCAGTACTTC; CDR3: CSVEKGNEQYF
D: TRBD2; V: TRBV20-1; J: TRBJ2-7; size: -; DNA: TGCAGTGCTATGATTAGGGGACTAGCGGGTTTGGGGCAGTACTTC; CDR3: CSAMIRGLAGLGQYF
D: -; V: TRBV12-5; J: TRBJ2-1; size: once; DNA: TGTGCTAGTGGTTTGTCCGGGAGCTACAATGAGCAGTTCTTC; CDR3: CASGLSGSYNEQFF
D: TRBD1; V: TRBV29-1; J: TRBJ2-5; size: -; DNA: TGCAGCGCAACAGGGGGCTGGGAGACCCAGTACTTC; CDR3: CSATGGWETQYF
D: TRBD2; V: TRBV29-1; J: TRBJ2-1; size: once; DNA: TGCAGCGTTGCTGTAGCGGGCTCCTACAATGAGCAGTTCTTC; CDR3: CSVAVAGSYNEQFF
D: -; V: TRBV9; J: TRBJ2-7; size: -; DNA: TGTGCCAGCAGCCCTGGGCCAGGACGATACGAGCAGTACTTC; CDR3: CASSPGPGRYEQYF
D: -; V: TRBV28; J: TRBJ1-2; size: -; DNA: TGTGCCAGCACCGGCCTGGGGGTCTATGGCTACACCTTC; CDR3: CASTGLGVYGYTF
D: -; V: TRBV3-1; J: TRBJ2-5; size: -; DNA: TGTGCCAGCAGCCATGGGGCGATTCAAGAGACCCAGTACTTC; CDR3: CASSHGAIQETQYF
D: TRBD2; V: TRBV30; J: TRBJ2-4; size: once; DNA: TGTGCCTGGAAACGGGAGGGCGGCATTCAGTACTTC; CDR3: CAWKREGGIQYF
D: -; V: TRBV20-1; J: TRBJ1-1; size: -; DNA: TGCAGTGCAATACAAGACACCCTGAACACTGAAGCTTTCTTT; CDR3: CSAIQDTLNTEAFF
D: TRBD2; V: TRBV30; J: TRBJ2-3; size: few; DNA: TGTGCCTGGCGGACTAGCGGGACAGATACGCAGTATTTT; CDR3: CAWRTSGTDTQYF
D: TRBD1; V: TRBV7-3; J: TRBJ2-3; size: -; DNA: TGTGCCAGCAGCTTAGAGACCGGGACAGGTCCAGATACGCAGTATTTT; CDR3: CASSLETGTGPDTQYF
D: -; V: TRBV9; J: TRBJ1-1; size: -; DNA: TGTGCCAGCAGCGTACGAGGCATGAACACTGAAGCTTTCTTT; CDR3: CASSVRGMNTEAFF
D: TRBD1; V: TRBV20-1; J: TRBJ1-5; size: -; DNA: TGCAGTGCCAGGGACAGGGGACAGCCCCAGCATTTT; CDR3: CSARDRGQPQHF
D: -; V: TRBV7-9; J: TRBJ2-1; size: -; DNA: TGTGCCAGCAGCCCCAGGGGGAGGGGCTACAATGAGCAGTTCTTC; CDR3: CASSPRGRGYNEQFF
D: -; V: TRBV6-5; J: TRBJ1-2; size: -; DNA: TGTGCCAGCAGGGACAGCTATGGCTACACCTTC; CDR3: CASRDSYGYTF
D: -; V: TRBV30; J: TRBJ2-7; size: -; DNA: TGTGCCTGGTGGCCTAGCGCAGCTTCCTACGAGCAGTACTTC; CDR3: CAWWPSAASYEQYF
D: TRBD2; V: TRBV7-2; J: TRBJ2-7; size: -; DNA: TGTGCCAGCAGCCTGGGACTAGCGGTAAGCTACGAGCAGTACTTC; CDR3: CASSLGLAVSYEQYF
D: -; V: TRBV3-1; J: TRBJ1-1; size: -; DNA: TGTGCCAGCAGCCCAGGGTCGGGGACTGAAGCTTTCTTT; CDR3: CASSPGSGTEAFF
D: -; V: TRBV29-1; J: TRBJ2-1; size: -; DNA: TGCAGCGTCGGGGATCGCGGGGCAAGCTCCTACAATGAGCAGTTCTTC; CDR3: CSVGDRGASSYNEQFF
D: -; V: TRBV29-1; J: TRBJ1-2; size: -; DNA: TGCAGCGTTGAGACACTAGGGAAAAACACCTTC; CDR3: CSVETLGKNTF
D: TRBD1; V: TRBV29-1; J: TRBJ2-3; size: -; DNA: TGCAGCGTTGGACAGGGGAGCCCAGATACGCAGTATTTT; CDR3: CSVGQGSPDTQYF
D: -; V: TRBV5-1; J: TRBJ1-2; size: -; DNA: TGCGCCAGCAGCCCGGTCACAGGGCATAACTATGGCTACACCTTC; CDR3: CASSPVTGHNYGYTF
D: -; V: TRBV7-2; J: TRBJ1-5; size: -; DNA: TGTGCCAGCAGCCGCTCGACTCGGGAAGGACAGCCCCAGCATTTT; CDR3: CASSRSTREGQPQHF
D: -; V: TRBV7-6; J: TRBJ2-5; size: -; DNA: TGTGCCAGCAGCTTAGGCGGGACTCCCCCTCGATGCCAGTACTTC; CDR3: CASSLGGTPPRCQYF
D: -; V: TRBV29-1; J: TRBJ2-3; size: -; DNA: TGCAGCGGGGGACTTCAAGATACGCAGTATTTT; CDR3: CSGGLQDTQYF
D: -; V: TRBV2; J: TRBJ2-7; size: once; DNA: TGTGCCAGCAGTGATGGCCCTCTCGAGCAGTACTTC; CDR3: CASSDGPLEQYF
D: -; V: TRBV7-2; J: TRBJ2-5; size: -; DNA: TGTGCCAGCAGCTCTTCAGAGACCCAGTACTTC; CDR3: CASSSSETQYF
D: TRBD1; V: TRBV7-9; J: TRBJ1-2; size: -; DNA: TGTGCCAGCAGCTCAGGAGGGGGCCCGTCTGACTACACCTTC; CDR3: CASSSGGGPSDYTF
D: -; V: TRBV12-3/TRBV12-4; J: TRBJ1-1; size: -; DNA: TGTGCCAGCAGTCCGACAGGACTGGGGAACACTGAAGCTTTCTTT; CDR3: CASSPTGLGNTEAFF
D: -; V: TRBV29-1; J: TRBJ2-1; size: -; DNA: TGCAGCGTCACCGCAGGATACAATGAGCAGTTCTTC; CDR3: CSVTAGYNEQFF
D: -; V: TRBV2; J: TRBJ2-5; size: -; DNA: TGTGCCAGCAGATCCCCTCTGGGACAAGAGACCCAGTACTTC; CDR3: CASRSPLGQETQYF
D: TRBD1; V: TRBV19; J: TRBJ1-1; size: -; DNA: TGTGCCAGTAGTCCGACAGGGGTAGGGAACACTGAAGCTTTCTTT; CDR3: CASSPTGVGNTEAFF